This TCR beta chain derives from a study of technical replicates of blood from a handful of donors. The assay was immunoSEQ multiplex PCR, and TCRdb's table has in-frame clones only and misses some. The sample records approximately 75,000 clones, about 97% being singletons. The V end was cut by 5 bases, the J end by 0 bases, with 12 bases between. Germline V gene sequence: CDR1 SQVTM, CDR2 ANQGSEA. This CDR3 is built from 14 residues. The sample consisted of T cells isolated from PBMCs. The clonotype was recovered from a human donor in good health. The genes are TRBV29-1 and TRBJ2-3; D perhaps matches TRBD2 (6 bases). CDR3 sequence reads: CSVCLGTSTDTQYF. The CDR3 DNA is TGCAGCGTTTGCCTCGGGACTAGCACAGATACGCAGTATTTT.